Listed here are 19 T cell receptor beta chains from one sample, sequenced in a study of technical replicates of blood from a handful of donors. Some clones are missing from TCRdb's copy, which holds only in-frame ones; the method was immunoSEQ multiplex PCR. The top ten clones hold roughly 4.2% of a sample with roughly 50,000 clones, just over 90% of them seen once. The sequenced sample consisted of PBMCs. The source of these receptors is a human donor in good health. Some clones in this sample may be carry-over from other donors' samples.

The chain couples TRBV5-1 to TRBJ2-7; 7 nucleotides agree with TRBD2. The CDR3 has 13 amino acids. With 2 bases clipped from V and 3 bases from J, the junction kept 2 bases outside the gene matches. CDR1 is SGHRS and CDR2 is YFSETQ in the germline V gene. CDR3 protein: CASSFASGYEQYF. Here the CDR3 DNA reads TGCGCCAGCAGCTTTGCTAGCGGCTACGAGCAGTACTTC.

This clone was recorded a few times. J is TRBJ2-3 and V is TRBV15; D perhaps matches TRBD2 (7 bases). V was pared by 1 base and J by 2 bases, with 13 bases between. The V gene's germline CDR1 is LNHNV and CDR2 YYDKDF (reference sequence). The CDR3 has 16 residues. CDR3 protein: CATSRGSGGPTDTQYF. Written as DNA, the CDR3 is TGTGCCACCAGCAGAGGATCGGGGGGCCCCACAGATACGCAGTATTTT.

The chain recombines TRBV5-1 with TRBJ2-1, with 7 nucleotides matching TRBD1. Unmatched junction bases numbered 3, after V lost 0 bases and J lost 3 bases. Germline CDR1 is SGHRS and CDR2 is YFSETQ. This CDR3 spans 15 amino acids. The CDR3 DNA is TGCGCCAGCAGCTTGGGTCAGGGGGTCTACAATGAGCAGTTCTTC. It codes for CASSLGQGVYNEQFF.

The chain recombines TRBV28 with TRBJ1-5; 7 nucleotides agree with TRBD1. V shed 4 bases, J shed 5 bases, and the junction held 11 bases outside the gene matches. The CDR3 spans 16 residues. CDR1 is MDHEN, CDR2 SYDVKM, per germline. CDR3 nucleotides: TGTGCCAGCAGTTCCACCGGGACAGACAGCGATCAGCCCCAGCATTTT. It yields the protein CASSSTGTDSDQPQHF.

This clone was counted a single time. CDR3 sequence reads: CASSSMAGTPLHF. The DNA of the CDR3 is TGTGCCAGTAGTAGTATGGCAGGGACACCCCTCCACTTT. V and J are TRBV19 and TRBJ1-6, with a tentative D call TRBD1 (5 bases). The CDR3 totals 13 residues. CDR1 and CDR2 from the germline V gene are LNHDA and SQIVND (reference sequence). V was cut by 4 bases and J by 11 bases, with 12 bases left in between.

The chain recombines TRBV21-1 with TRBJ2-6; TRBD1 is the table's D call, not checked against the DNA. TRBV21-1 is tagged as a pseudogene. There are 20 residues in the CDR3. Here the CDR3 DNA reads TGTGCCAGGAGAAGATTGATGGTGGTGAGACAGGGGGCTGGGGCCAACGTCCTGACTTTC. It specifies CARRRLMVVRQGAGANVLTF.

V usage is TRBV7-2 and J usage is TRBJ2-1; TRBD2 matches at 7 bases. V was pared by 6 bases and J by 0 bases, with 8 bases of the junction left unmatched. Germline loops: CDR1 SGHTA, CDR2 FQGNSA. The CDR3 is made up of 16 amino acids. This CDR3 is CASSLRGSRSYNEQFF. The CDR3 DNA reads as TGTGCCAGCAGTCTGCGGGGGTCCCGCTCCTACAATGAGCAGTTCTTC.

V usage is TRBV9 and J usage is TRBJ1-5; unclear D gene. The CDR3 has 13 residues. Trimming removed 4 bases from V and 3 bases from J, with 8 bases in between. The germline V gene encodes CDR1 SGDLS and CDR2 YYNGEE. CDR3 region: CASSRESNQPQHF. In DNA form, the CDR3 reads TGTGCCAGCAGCAGGGAGTCCAATCAGCCCCAGCATTTT.

The V call is TRBV5-4, the J call TRBJ1-2; 8 nucleotides align to TRBD1. CDR3 size: 15 residues. The germline gives CDR1 SGHNT, CDR2 YYREEE (reference sequence). The V and J ends lost 4 bases and 8 bases, in that order; junction bases with no gene match: 13. The DNA for the CDR3 is TGTGCCAGCAGCCCCGGTTGGCAGGGGGCCCGGGGCTACACCTTC. It specifies CASSPGWQGARGYTF.

The chain links TRBV2 to TRBJ2-1; weak D call: TRBD2 (7 bases). The CDR3 has 13 residues. The V gene's germline CDR1 is SNHLY and CDR2 FYNNEI. The V end lost 7 bases, the J end lost 2 bases, and 9 bases lay between the germline ends. CDR3 bases: TGTGCCAGCACCGGGGGGCCCTACAATGAGCAGTTCTTC. Translated, it gives CASTGGPYNEQFF.

In this sample, this clone turned up once. The rearrangement joins TRBV7-9 to TRBJ1-1; 10 bases line up with TRBD1. Trimming at V came to 4 bases and at J to 5 bases, leaving 7 bases not matched to a gene. The CDR3 totals 15 residues. Germline CDR1 and CDR2: SEHNR and FQNEAQ (reference sequence). CDR3: CASSSSDRGLTEAFF. For the CDR3, the DNA is TGTGCCAGCAGCTCTTCCGACAGGGGGCTAACTGAAGCTTTCTTT.

The chain uses TRBV18 and TRBJ2-5; TRBD2 matches 10 bases. CDR3 length: 14 amino acids. Germline V gene lookup returns CDR1 KGHSH and CDR2 LQKENI. The trim removed 3 bases at V and 10 bases at J, leaving 8 bases unmatched. In nucleotides, the CDR3 is TGTGCCAGCTCACCGGAGGCTAGCGGGAGAGTCCAGTACTTC. Its translation is CASSPEASGRVQYF.

This clone was found once. The V gene is TRBV5-1, the J gene TRBJ2-1; TRBD2 agrees at 10 bases. J was trimmed by 7 bases and V by 5 bases; bases with no gene match: 9. The germline gives CDR1 SGHRS, CDR2 YFSETQ. The CDR3 spans 15 residues. CDR3 sequence: CASSIAAGGPNEQFF. CDR3 in DNA: TGCGCCAGCAGTATCGCAGCGGGAGGGCCGAATGAGCAGTTCTTC.

This chain uses TRBV5-1 with TRBJ2-7, with D possibly TRBD2 on 6 matching bases. The germline CDR1 and CDR2 sequences are SGHRS and YFSETQ. This CDR3 contains 15 residues. The V and J ends lost 0 bases and 6 bases respectively, with 16 bases between them. CDR3 residues: CASSLGWGTSLEQYF. CDR3 sequence (DNA): TGCGCCAGCAGCTTGGGATGGGGGACTTCCCTCGAGCAGTACTTC.

The genes are TRBV5-4 and TRBJ1-1, with D possibly matching TRBD1 (5 bases). This CDR3 has 14 amino acids. V lost 6 bases, J lost 0 bases, and 12 bases lay in between. Per germline, CDR1 SGHNT and CDR2 YYREEE (reference sequence). CDR3 nucleotides: TGTGCCAGCACCCTGCTGGACATGAACACTGAAGCTTTCTTT. Its protein product is CASTLLDMNTEAFF.

The chain combines TRBV27 with TRBJ2-2; D unresolved. V lost 3 bases and J lost 4, with 15 bases in between. From germline, CDR1 is MNHEY and CDR2 SMNVEV (reference sequence). This CDR3 has 16 residues. CDR3: CASSLRASTLTGELFF. The CDR3 nucleotides read TGTGCCAGCAGTTTGCGCGCCTCTACTCTCACCGGGGAGCTGTTTTTT.

V is TRBV7-2 and J is TRBJ2-3, with TRBD2 matching over 14 bases. Germline loops: CDR1 SGHTA, CDR2 FQGNSA. The CDR3 has 16 amino acids. J gave up 4 bases and V 4 bases, and 4 bases lay outside the gene matches. The CDR3 nucleotides read TGTGCCAGCAGCTGGGGACTAGCGGGGGCAGCAGATACGCAGTATTTT. Translating it yields CASSWGLAGAADTQYF.

The chain has TRBV6-5 and TRBJ1-5, with D possibly being TRBD1 (5 bases). V lost 2 bases, J lost 7 bases, and 12 bases lay in between. This CDR3 comprises 14 residues. Germline V CDR1 and CDR2: MNHEY, SVGAGI. CDR3 DNA: TGTGCCAGCAGTTACGATGGGGCCCAGCAGCCCCAGCATTTT. Amino acid sequence: CASSYDGAQQPQHF.

The chain joins TRBV4-3 to TRBJ1-4; TRBD1 matches at 7 bases. V was pared by 0 bases and J by 7 bases, with 8 bases of the junction left unmatched. Per the germline V gene, CDR1 is LGHNA and CDR2 is YSLEER. CDR3 length: 16 residues. CDR3 protein: CASSQDRGQTVEKLFF. The CDR3 DNA reads as TGCGCCAGCAGCCAAGATCGGGGACAGACGGTTGAAAAACTGTTTTTT.